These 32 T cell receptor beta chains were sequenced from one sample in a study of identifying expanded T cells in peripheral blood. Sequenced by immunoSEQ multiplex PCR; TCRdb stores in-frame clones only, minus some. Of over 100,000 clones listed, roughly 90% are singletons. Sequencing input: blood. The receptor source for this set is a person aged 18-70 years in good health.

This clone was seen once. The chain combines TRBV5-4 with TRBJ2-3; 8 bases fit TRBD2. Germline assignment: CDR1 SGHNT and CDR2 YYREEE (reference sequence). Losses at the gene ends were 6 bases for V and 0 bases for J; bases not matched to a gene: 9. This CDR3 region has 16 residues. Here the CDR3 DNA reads TGTGCCAGCACCCTAGGGGCTAGCGGGAGCACAGATACGCAGTATTTT. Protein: CASTLGASGSTDTQYF.

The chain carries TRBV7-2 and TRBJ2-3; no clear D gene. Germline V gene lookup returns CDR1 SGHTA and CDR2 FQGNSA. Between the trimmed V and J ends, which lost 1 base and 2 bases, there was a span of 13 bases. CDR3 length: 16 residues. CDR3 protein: CASSLGGLADTDTQYF. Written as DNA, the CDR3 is TGTGCCAGCAGCTTAGGAGGTCTGGCGGACACAGATACGCAGTATTTT.

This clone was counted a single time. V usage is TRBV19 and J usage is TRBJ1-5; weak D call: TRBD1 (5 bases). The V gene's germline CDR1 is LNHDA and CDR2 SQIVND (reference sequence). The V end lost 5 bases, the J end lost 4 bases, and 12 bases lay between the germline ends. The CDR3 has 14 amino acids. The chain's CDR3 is CASSEGRGNQPQHF. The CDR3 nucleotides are TGTGCCAGTAGTGAGGGACGCGGGAATCAGCCCCAGCATTTT.

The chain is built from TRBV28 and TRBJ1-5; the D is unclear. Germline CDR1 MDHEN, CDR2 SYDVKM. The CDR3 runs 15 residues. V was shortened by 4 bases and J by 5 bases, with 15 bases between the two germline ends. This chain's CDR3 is CASSSGGYGDQPQHF. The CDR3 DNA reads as TGTGCCAGCAGTTCCGGTGGGTATGGGGATCAGCCCCAGCATTTT.

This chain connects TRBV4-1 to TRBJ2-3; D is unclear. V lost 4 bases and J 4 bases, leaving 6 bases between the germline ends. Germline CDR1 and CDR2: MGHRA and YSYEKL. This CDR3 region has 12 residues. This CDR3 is CASSLPADTQYF. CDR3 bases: TGCGCCAGCAGCCTCCCTGCAGATACGCAGTATTTT.

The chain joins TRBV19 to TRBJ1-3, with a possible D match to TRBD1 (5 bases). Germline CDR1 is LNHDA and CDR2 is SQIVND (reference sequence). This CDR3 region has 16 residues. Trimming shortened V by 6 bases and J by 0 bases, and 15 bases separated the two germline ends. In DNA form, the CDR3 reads TGTGCCAGTAGCAGGGAGAACCTTCGCTCTGGAAACACCATATATTTT. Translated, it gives CASSRENLRSGNTIYF.

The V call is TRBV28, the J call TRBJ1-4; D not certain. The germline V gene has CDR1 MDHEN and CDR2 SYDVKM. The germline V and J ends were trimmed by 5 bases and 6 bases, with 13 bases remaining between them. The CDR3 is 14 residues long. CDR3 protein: CASSVSPLDEKLFF. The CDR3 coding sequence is TGTGCCAGCAGTGTATCTCCCCTGGATGAAAAACTGTTTTTT.

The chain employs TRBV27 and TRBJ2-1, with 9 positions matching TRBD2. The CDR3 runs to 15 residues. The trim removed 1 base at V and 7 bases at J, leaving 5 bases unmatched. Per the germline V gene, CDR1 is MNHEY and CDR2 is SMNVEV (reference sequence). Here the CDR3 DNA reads TGTGCCAGCAGTTTATTAGGCGGGAGGGTAAATGAGCAGTTCTTC. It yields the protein CASSLLGGRVNEQFF.

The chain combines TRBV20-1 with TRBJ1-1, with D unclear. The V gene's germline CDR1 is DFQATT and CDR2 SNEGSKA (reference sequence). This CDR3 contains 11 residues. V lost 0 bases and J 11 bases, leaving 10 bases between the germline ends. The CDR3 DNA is TGCAGTGCTAGAGAACGGTTTGTGGCTTTCTTT. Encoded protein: CSARERFVAFF.

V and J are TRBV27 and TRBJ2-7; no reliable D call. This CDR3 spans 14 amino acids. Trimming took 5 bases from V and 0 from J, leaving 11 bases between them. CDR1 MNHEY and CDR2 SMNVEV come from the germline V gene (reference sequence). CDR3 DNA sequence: TGTGCCAGCAGTATGACGGTGACCTCCTACGAGCAGTACTTC. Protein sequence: CASSMTVTSYEQYF.

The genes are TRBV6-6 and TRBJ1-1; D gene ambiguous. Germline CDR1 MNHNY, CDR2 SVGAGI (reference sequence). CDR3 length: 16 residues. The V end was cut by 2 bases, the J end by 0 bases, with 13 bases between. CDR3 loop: CASSYPNGMMNTEAFF. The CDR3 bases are TGTGCCAGCAGTTACCCGAACGGAATGATGAACACTGAAGCTTTCTTT.

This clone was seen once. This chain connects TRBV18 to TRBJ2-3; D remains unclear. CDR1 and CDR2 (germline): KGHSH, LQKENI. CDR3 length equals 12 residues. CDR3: CASGAQEDTQYF. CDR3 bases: TGTGCTTCGGGTGCCCAGGAAGATACGCAGTATTTT.

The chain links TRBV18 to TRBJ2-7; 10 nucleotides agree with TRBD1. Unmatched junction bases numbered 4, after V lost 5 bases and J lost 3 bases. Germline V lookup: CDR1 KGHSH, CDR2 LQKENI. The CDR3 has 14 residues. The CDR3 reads CASSRQGADYEQYF. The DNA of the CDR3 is TGTGCCAGCTCAAGACAGGGGGCGGACTACGAGCAGTACTTC.

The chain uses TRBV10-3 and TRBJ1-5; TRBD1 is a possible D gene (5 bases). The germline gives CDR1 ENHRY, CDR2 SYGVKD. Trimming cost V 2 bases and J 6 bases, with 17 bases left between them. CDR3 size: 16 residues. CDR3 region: CAISERGGQDGQPQHF. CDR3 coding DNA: TGTGCCATCAGTGAGAGGGGAGGGCAAGATGGTCAGCCCCAGCATTTT.

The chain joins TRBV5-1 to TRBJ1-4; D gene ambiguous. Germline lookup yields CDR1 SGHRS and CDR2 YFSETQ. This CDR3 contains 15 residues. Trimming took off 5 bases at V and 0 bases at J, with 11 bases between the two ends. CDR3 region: CASSLMISTNEKLFF. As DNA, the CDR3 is TGCGCCAGCAGTTTAATGATTTCAACTAATGAAAAACTGTTTTTT. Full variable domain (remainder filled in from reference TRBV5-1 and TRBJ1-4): KAGVTQTPRYLIKTRGQQVTLSCSPISGHRSVSWYQQTPGQGLQFLFEYFSETQRNKGNFPGRFSGRQFSNSRSEMNVSTLELGDSALYLCASSLMISTNEKLFFGSGTQLSVL.

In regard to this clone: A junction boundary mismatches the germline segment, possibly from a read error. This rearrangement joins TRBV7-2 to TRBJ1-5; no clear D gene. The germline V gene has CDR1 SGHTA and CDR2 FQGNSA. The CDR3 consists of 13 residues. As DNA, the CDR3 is TGTGCCAGCAGTTTAGTTGGGGATCGGCCCCAGCATTTT. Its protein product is CASSLVGDRPQHF.

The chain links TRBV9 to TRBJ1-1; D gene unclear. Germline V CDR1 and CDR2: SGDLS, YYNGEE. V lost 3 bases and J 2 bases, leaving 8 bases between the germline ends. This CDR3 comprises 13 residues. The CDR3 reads CASSATLNTEAFF. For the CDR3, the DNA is TGTGCCAGCAGCGCCACCCTTAACACTGAAGCTTTCTTT.

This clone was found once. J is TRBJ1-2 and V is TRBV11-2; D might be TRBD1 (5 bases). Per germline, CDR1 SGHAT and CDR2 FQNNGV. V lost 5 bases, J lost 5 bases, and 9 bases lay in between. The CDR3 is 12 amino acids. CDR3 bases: TGTGCCAGCAGCCTTCGGACATATGGCTACACCTTC. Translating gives CASSLRTYGYTF.

The CDR3 region has the DNA TGTGCCAGCAGCTTATATGGACAGGGGGGTACTGAAGCTTTCTTT. This codes for CASSLYGQGGTEAFF. The genes are TRBV7-2 and TRBJ1-1, with 10 bases lining up with TRBD1. The CDR3 covers 15 residues. V was pared by 2 bases and J by 5 bases, with 5 bases of the junction left unmatched. Germline V gene sequence: CDR1 SGHTA, CDR2 FQGNSA.

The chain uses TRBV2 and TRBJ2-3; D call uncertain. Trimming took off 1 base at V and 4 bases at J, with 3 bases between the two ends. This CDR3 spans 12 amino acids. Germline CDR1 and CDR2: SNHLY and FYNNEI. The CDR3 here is CASSEVADTQYF. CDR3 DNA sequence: TGTGCCAGCAGTGAAGTAGCAGATACGCAGTATTTT.

Here the CDR3 reads CASSALGGYGYTF. The DNA of the CDR3 is TGTGCCAGCAGTGCGTTAGGGGGTTATGGCTACACCTTC. The chain is built from TRBV27 and TRBJ1-2, with a weak D call TRBD1 (6 bases). The CDR3 is 13 residues long. The germline gives CDR1 MNHEY, CDR2 SMNVEV (reference sequence). V lost 5 bases and J lost 5, with 12 bases in between.

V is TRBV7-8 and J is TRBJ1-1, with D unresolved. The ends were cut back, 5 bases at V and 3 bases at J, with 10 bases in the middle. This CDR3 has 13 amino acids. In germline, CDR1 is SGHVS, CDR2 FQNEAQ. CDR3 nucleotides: TGTGCCAGCAGCCCCCTGGGCGACACTGAAGCTTTCTTT. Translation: CASSPLGDTEAFF.

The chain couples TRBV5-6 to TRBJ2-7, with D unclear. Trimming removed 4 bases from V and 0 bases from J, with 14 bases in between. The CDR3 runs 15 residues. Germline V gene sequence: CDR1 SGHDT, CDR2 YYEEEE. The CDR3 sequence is CASSPSGPPSYEQYF. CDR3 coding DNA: TGTGCCAGCAGCCCGAGTGGACCTCCCTCCTACGAGCAGTACTTC. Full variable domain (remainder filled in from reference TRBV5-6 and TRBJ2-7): DAGVTQSPTHLIKTRGQQVTLRCSPKSGHDTVSWYQQALGQGPQFIFQYYEEEERQRGNFPDRFSGHQFPNYSSELNVNALLLGDSALYLCASSPSGPPSYEQYFGPGTRLTVT.

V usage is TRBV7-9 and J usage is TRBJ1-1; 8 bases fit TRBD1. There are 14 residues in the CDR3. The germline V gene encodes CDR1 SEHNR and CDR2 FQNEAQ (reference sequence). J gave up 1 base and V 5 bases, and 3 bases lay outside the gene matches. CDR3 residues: CASSTRGRNTEAFF. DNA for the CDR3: TGTGCCAGCAGCACCAGGGGGCGGAACACTGAAGCTTTCTTT.

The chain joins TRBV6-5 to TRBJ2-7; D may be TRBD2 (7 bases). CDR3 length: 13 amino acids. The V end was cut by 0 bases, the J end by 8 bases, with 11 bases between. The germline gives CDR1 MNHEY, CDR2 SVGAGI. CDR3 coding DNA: TGTGCCAGCAGTTACTCGGGGGGGCTCAAGCAGTACTTC. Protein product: CASSYSGGLKQYF.

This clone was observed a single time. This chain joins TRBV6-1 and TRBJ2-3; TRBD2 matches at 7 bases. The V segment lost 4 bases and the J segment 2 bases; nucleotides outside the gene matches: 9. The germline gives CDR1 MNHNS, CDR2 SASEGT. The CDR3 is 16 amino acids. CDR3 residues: CASSGRRERLTDTQYF. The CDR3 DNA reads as TGTGCCAGCAGTGGGCGGCGGGAGCGTCTCACAGATACGCAGTATTTT.

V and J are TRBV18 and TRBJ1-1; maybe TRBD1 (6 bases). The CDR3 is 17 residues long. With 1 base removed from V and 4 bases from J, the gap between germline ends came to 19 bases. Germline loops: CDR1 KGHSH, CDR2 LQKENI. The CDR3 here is CASSPRRYGGRGTEAFF. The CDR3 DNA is TGTGCCAGCTCACCACGGCGATACGGGGGGCGCGGCACTGAAGCTTTCTTT.

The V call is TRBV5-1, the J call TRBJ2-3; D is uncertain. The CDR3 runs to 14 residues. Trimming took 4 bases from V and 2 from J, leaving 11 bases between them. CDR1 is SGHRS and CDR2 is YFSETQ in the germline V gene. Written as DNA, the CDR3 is TGCGCCAGCAGCCTGTCCGGGTTCACAGATACGCAGTATTTT. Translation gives CASSLSGFTDTQYF.

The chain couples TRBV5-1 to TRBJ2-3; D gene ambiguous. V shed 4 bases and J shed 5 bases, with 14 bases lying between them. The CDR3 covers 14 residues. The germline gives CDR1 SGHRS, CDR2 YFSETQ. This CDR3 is CASSPGGVQDTQYF. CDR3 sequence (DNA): TGCGCCAGCAGCCCGGGTGGGGTCCAAGATACGCAGTATTTT.

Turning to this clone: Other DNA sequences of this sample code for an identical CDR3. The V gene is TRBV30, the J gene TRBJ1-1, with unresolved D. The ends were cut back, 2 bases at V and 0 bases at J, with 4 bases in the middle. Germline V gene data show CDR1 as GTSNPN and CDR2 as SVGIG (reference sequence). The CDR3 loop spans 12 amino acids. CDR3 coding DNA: TGTGCCTGGAGTAGGATGAACACTGAAGCTTTCTTT. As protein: CAWSRMNTEAFF.

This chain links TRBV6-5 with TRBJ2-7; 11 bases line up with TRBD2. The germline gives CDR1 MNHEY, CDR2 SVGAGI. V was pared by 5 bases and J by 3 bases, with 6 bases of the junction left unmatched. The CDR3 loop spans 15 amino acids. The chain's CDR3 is CASSKTGTSGYEQYF. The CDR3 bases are TGTGCCAGCAGTAAAACCGGGACTAGCGGCTACGAGCAGTACTTC.

CDR3 DNA: TGTGCCAGCTCACCGATCGGGGACGGCGGGGAGCTGTTTTTT. The encoded protein is CASSPIGDGGELFF. The chain is built from TRBV18 and TRBJ2-2; D tentatively reads TRBD1 or TRBD2 (5 bases each). The CDR3 contains 14 residues. Looked up from germline, CDR1 is KGHSH and CDR2 is LQKENI. V lost 3 bases, J lost 7 bases, and 12 bases lay in between.